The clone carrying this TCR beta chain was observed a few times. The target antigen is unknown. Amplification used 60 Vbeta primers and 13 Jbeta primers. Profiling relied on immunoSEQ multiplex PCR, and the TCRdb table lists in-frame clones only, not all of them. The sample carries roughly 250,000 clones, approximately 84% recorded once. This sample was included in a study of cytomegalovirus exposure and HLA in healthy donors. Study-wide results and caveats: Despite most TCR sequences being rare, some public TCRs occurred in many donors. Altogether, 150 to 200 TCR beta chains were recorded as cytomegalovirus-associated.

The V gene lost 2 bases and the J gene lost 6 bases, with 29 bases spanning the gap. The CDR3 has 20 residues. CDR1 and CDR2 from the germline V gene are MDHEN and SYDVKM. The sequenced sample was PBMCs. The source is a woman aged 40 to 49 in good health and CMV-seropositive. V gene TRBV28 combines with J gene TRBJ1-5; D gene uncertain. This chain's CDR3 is CASSLGPLNRAPLRGQPQHF. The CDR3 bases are TGTGCCAGCAGTTTAGGCCCCCTCAACCGGGCTCCACTGCGGGGTCAGCCCCAGCATTTT.